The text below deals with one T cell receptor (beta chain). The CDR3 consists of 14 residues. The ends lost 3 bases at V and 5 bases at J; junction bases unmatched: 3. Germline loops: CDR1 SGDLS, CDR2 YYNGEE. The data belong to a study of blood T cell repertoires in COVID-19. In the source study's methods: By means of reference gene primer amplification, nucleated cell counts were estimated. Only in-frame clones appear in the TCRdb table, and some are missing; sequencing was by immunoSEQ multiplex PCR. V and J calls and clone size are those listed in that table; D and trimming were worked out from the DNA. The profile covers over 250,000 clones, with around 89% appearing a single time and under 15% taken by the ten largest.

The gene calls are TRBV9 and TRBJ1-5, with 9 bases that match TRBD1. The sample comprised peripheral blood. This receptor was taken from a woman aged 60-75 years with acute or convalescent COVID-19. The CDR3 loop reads CASSGTGVDQPQHF. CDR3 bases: TGTGCCAGCAGCGGGACAGGGGTGGATCAGCCCCAGCATTTT.